The next 4 T cell receptor beta chains were all read from a single sample in a study of metastatic and nonmetastatic thyroid tumors. Nobody among the patients had been given any treatment before thyroid surgery. TCRdb re-analyzed the PCR reads through MiXCR. The table includes approximately 35,000 clones, roughly 10% detected once. Sequenced material: blood. The origin of the receptors is a female donor with papillary thyroid cancer or a benign thyroid nodule (not recorded which). Some clones in this sample may be carry-over from other donors' samples.

This clone has at least ten counts. The J gene is TRBJ1-4, the V gene TRBV19, with no clear D. V was shortened by 0 bases and J by 0 bases, with 20 bases between the two germline ends. CDR1 is LNHDA, CDR2 SQIVND, per germline (reference sequence). CDR3 length: 20 residues. CDR3 nucleotide sequence: TGTGCCAGTAGTATAGAGGCGCAGGTTCGAGGCTATGCAACTAATGAAAAACTGTTTTTT. Translated, it gives CASSIEAQVRGYATNEKLFF. Full variable domain (outside the CDR3, taken from reference TRBV19 and TRBJ1-4): DGGITQSPKYLFRKEGQNVTLSCEQNLNHDAMYWYRQDPGQGLRLIYYSQIVNDFQKGDIAEGYSVSREKKESFPLTVTSAQKNPTAFYLCASSIEAQVRGYATNEKLFFGSGTQLSVL.

This clone was detected ten times or more. The V call is TRBV12-3 or TRBV12-4, the J call TRBJ1-5, with D perhaps matching TRBD1 (6 bases). Trimming removed 3 bases at V and 6 bases at J, with 12 bases between. The length of the CDR3 is 14 residues. CDR3 nucleotide sequence: TGTGCCAGCAGTTTTGGGGGGGCAGGTCAGCCCCAGCATTTT. Residues: CASSFGGAGQPQHF.

The J gene is TRBJ1-5, the V gene TRBV20-1, with D perhaps matching TRBD1 (5 bases). The CDR3 is 12 residues long. Germline V gives CDR1 DFQATT, CDR2 SNEGSKA (reference sequence). Trimming cost V 2 bases and J 4 bases, with 6 bases left between them. In DNA, the CDR3 is TGCAGTGCTAGACGACAGAATCAGCCCCAGCATTTT. This translates into CSARRQNQPQHF.

This clone occurred many times. CDR3: CSAEPGQLYGYTF. The CDR3 DNA sequence: TGCAGTGCTGAACCGGGACAACTCTATGGCTACACCTTC. This rearrangement joins TRBV20-1 to TRBJ1-2; weak D call: TRBD1 (6 bases). Trimming stripped 5 bases from V and 4 bases from J, with 14 bases between. There are 13 residues in the CDR3. CDR1 DFQATT and CDR2 SNEGSKA come from the germline V gene (reference sequence).